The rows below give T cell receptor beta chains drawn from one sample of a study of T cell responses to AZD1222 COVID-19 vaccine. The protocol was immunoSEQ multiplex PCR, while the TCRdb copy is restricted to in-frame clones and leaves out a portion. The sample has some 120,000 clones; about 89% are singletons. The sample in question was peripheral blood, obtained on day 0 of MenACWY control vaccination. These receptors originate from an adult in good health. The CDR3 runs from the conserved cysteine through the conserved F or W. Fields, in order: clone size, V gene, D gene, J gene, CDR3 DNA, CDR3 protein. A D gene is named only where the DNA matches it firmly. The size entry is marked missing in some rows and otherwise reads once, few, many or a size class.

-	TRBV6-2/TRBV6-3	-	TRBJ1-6	TGTGCCAGCAGCACGGGGAATTCACCCCTCCACTTT	CASSTGNSPLHF
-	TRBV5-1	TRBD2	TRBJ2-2	TGCGCCAGCAGCTTGGGACTAGCGGGAGTCACCGGGGAGCTGTTTTTT	CASSLGLAGVTGELFF
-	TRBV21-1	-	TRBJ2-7	TGTGCCAGCAGCAAAGGGGGGGCTAGCGGGAGGTACGAGCAGTACTTC	CASSKGGASGRYEQYF
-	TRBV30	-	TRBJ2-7	TGTGCCTGGAGCGTAGGGGGTTCCGAGCAGTACTTC	CAWSVGGSEQYF
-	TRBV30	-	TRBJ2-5	TGTGCCTGGAGCGTCGCAGAGACCCAGTACTTC	CAWSVAETQYF
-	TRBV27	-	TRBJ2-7	TGTGCCAGCAGCCTCAGGGGTTACGAGCAGTACTTC	CASSLRGYEQYF
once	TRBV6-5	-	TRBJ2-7	TGTGCCAGCAGTAGGAGGGGGGCCGACGAGCAGTACTTC	CASSRRGADEQYF
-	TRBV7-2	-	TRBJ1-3	TGTGCCAGCAGCTTTATGACAGGCTCTGGAAACACCATATATTTT	CASSFMTGSGNTIYF
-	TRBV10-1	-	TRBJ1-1	TGCGCCAGCAGTGAAAGTGGGGTGGCTGAAGCTTTCTTT	CASSESGVAEAFF
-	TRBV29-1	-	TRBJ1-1	TGCAGCGTTGAGGCTGACAACACTGAAGCTTTCTTT	CSVEADNTEAFF
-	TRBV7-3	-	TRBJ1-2	TGTGCCAGCAGCTTAACTCCAGGGGAGGTTGGCTACACCTTC	CASSLTPGEVGYTF
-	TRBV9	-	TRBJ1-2	TGTGCCAGCAGCGTAGTCCGGGAGATGAGCTATGGCTACACCTTC	CASSVVREMSYGYTF
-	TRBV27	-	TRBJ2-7	TGTGCCAGCAGTCACGGAGCATGGGGCGAGCAGTACTTC	CASSHGAWGEQYF
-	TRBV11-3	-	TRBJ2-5	TGTGCCAGCAGCTTAGGAAGGCCAGAGACCCAGTACTTC	CASSLGRPETQYF
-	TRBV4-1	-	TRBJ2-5	TGCGCCAGCAGCCAAGATAGAGTACGAGAGACCCAGTACTTC	CASSQDRVRETQYF
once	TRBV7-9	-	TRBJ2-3	TGTGCCAGCAGCCTGACAGAAAGCACAGATACGCAGTATTTT	CASSLTESTDTQYF
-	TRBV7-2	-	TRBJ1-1	TGTGCCAGCAGCTCTCGAGGGACAAGGAACACTGAAGCTTTCTTT	CASSSRGTRNTEAFF
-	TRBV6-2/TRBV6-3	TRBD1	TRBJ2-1	TGTGCCAGCAGTTACTCTGGGACAGGGCAGTTCTTC	CASSYSGTGQFF
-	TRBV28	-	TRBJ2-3	TGTGCCAGCAGTCCCCCAGGGTCGGCGACAGATACGCAGTATTTT	CASSPPGSATDTQYF
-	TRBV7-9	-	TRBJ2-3	TGTGCCAGCATCAAACATAGCACAGATACGCAGTATTTT	CASIKHSTDTQYF
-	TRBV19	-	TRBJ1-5	TGTGCCACCGAAAGGGGGGGGGCTCAGCCCCAGCATTTT	CATERGGAQPQHF
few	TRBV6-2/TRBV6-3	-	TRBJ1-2	TGTGCCAGCAGTTACCTCCGGACGGGGGGCTACACCTTC	CASSYLRTGGYTF
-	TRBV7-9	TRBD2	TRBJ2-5	TGTGCCAGCAGCTTAGAGGGACTAGCGGGAATGGAGACCCAGTACTTC	CASSLEGLAGMETQYF
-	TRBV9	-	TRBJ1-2	TGTGCCAGCAGGCCCACGGGGAATCTTTATGGCTACACCTTC	CASRPTGNLYGYTF
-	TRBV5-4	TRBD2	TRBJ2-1	TGTGCCAGCAGCGCCATTAGCGGGCATGAGCAGTTCTTC	CASSAISGHEQFF
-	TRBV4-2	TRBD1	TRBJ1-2	TGTGCCAGCAGCCTCCGGGACAGGGAAGCGCAAAGGGTTGGCTACACCTTC	CASSLRDREAQRVGYTF
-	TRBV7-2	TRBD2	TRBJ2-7	TGTGCCAGCAGCTTAGGCCGGACTAGCGGACCCCGGGACTTC	CASSLGRTSGPRDF
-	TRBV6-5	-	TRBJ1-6	TGTGCCAGCAGTTACAAGGGGGTGGCCTATAATTCACCCCTCCACTTT	CASSYKGVAYNSPLHF
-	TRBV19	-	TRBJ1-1	TGTGCCAGTAGTCTAGGGTGGGGGGACACTGAAGCTTTCTTT	CASSLGWGDTEAFF
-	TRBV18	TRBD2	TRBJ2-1	TGTGCCAGCTCACAGGGACTAGCGGGGGACAATGAGCAGTTCTTC	CASSQGLAGDNEQFF
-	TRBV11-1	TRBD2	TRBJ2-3	TGTGCCAGCAGCTTAACTAGCGGGCTAGATACGCAGTATTTT	CASSLTSGLDTQYF
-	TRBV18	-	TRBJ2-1	TGTGCCAGCTCACCAGGGGAATCTAAGCAGTTCTTC	CASSPGESKQFF
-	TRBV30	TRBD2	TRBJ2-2	TGTGCCTGGAGTGTTGGGTTAGCGGGAGCCGGCGGGGAGCTGTTTTTT	CAWSVGLAGAGGELFF
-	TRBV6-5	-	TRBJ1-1	TGTGCCAGCAGTTACCTCCGGGACCGAGAAGCTTTCTTT	CASSYLRDREAFF
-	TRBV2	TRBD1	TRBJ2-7	TGTGCCAGCAGTGTGGACAGGTTCAACGAGCAGTACTTC	CASSVDRFNEQYF
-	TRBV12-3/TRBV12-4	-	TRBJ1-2	TGTGCCAGCAGGGGATACCTCGGCTACACCTTC	CASRGYLGYTF
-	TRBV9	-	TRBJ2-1	TGTGCCAGCAGCGTAGACCACTACAATGAGCAGTTCTTC	CASSVDHYNEQFF
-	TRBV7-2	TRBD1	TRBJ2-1	TGTGCCAGCAGCTTAGGACAGGGTACCAACAATGAGCAGTTCTTC	CASSLGQGTNNEQFF
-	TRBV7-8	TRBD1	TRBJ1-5	TGTGCCAGCAGGGGACAGTCCGGTCAGCCCCAGCATTTT	CASRGQSGQPQHF
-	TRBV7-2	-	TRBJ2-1	TGTGCCAGCAGCCCCGCAGCTAGCCGGACCTACAATGAGCAGTTCTTC	CASSPAASRTYNEQFF
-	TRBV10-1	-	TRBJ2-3	TGCGCCCCCCCCGACGGACTCCACACAGATACGCAGTATTTT	CAPPDGLHTDTQYF
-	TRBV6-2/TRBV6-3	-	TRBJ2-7	TGTGCCAGCAGTTACCCCGACAACACCTACGAGCAGTACTTC	CASSYPDNTYEQYF
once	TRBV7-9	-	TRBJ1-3	TGTGCCAGCAGACAACCCTCAGGCTCTGGAAACACCATATATTTT	CASRQPSGSGNTIYF
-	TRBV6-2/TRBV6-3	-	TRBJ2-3	TGTGCCAGCAGTTCCACTGACTGGAACGAGCAGTATTTT	CASSSTDWNEQYF
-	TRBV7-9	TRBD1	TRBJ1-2	TGTGCCAGCAGCCTCCGGGACAGGGTATACGGCTACACCTTC	CASSLRDRVYGYTF
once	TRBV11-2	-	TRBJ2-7	TGTGCCAGCAGCTTAGGGCCCCGCTACGAGCAGTACTTC	CASSLGPRYEQYF
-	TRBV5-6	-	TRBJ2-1	TGTGCCAGCCTTACGGCGCGGGACCTATACAATGAGCAGTTCTTC	CASLTARDLYNEQFF
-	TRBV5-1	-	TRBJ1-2	TGCGCCAGCAGCCTGGGGGATGGGGGACATGGCTACACCTTC	CASSLGDGGHGYTF
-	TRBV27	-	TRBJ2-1	TGTGCCAGCAGTTTTCAGGACTCCTACTCCTACAATGAGCAGTTCTTC	CASSFQDSYSYNEQFF
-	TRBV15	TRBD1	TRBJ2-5	TGTGCCACCAGCAGTGGCCAGGGGGCTGAGGAGACCCAGTACTTC	CATSSGQGAEETQYF
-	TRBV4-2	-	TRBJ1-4	TGTGCCAGCAGCCAAGTTGGGGGGCAGGGACGGGAAAAACTGTTTTTT	CASSQVGGQGREKLFF
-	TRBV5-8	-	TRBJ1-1	TGTGCCAGCAGCTTACGGCGGAACACTGAAGCTTTCTTT	CASSLRRNTEAFF